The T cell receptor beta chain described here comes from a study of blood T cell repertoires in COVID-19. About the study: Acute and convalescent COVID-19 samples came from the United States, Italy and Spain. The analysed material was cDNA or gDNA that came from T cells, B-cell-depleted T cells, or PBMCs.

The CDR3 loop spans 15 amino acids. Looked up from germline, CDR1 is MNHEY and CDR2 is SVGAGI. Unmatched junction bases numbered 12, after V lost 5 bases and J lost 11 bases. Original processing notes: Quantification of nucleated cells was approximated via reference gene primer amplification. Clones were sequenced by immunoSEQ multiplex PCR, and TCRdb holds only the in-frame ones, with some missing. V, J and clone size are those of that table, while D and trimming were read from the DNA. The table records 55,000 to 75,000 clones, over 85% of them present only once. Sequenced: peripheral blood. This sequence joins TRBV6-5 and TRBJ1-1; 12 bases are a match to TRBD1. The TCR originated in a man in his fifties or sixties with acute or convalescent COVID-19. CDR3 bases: TGTGCCAGCAGTCAGTACGGGACAGGGGGCCTTCGCGCTTTCTTT. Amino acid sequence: CASSQYGTGGLRAFF.